These T cell receptor beta chains were read from a single sample in a study of shared clonotypes between healthy human individuals. The protocol was immunoSEQ multiplex PCR, while the TCRdb copy is restricted to in-frame clones and leaves out a portion. Counted here are some 2 million clones, about 95% occurring once; the ten biggest clones make up 0.9% to 1.5%. Material for sequencing was naive CD8+ T cells sorted from blood. The receptors originated from a man between 18 and 29 years old in good health. Each CDR3 is given with its conserved first and last residue. The order of the fields is V gene, J gene, D gene, clone size, CDR3 protein, CDR3 DNA. D genes are given only for firm matches. Part of the rows lack a size; the others show once, few, many or a class for expanded clones.

V gene: TRBV28; J gene: TRBJ2-3; D gene: NA; clone size: NA; CDR3 protein: CANGATDTQYF; CDR3 DNA: TGTGCCAACGGCGCCACAGATACGCAGTATTTT
V gene: TRBV6-5; J gene: TRBJ2-7; D gene: TRBD1; clone size: NA; CDR3 protein: CASSYSTGSEQYF; CDR3 DNA: TGTGCCAGCAGTTACTCGACAGGGAGCGAGCAGTACTTC
V gene: TRBV9; J gene: TRBJ2-3; D gene: NA; clone size: NA; CDR3 protein: CASSQDGGPSTDTQYF; CDR3 DNA: TGTGCCAGCAGCCAAGATGGAGGGCCTAGCACAGATACGCAGTATTTT
V gene: TRBV13; J gene: TRBJ2-2; D gene: TRBD1; clone size: once; CDR3 protein: CASSPLGTGFTGELFF; CDR3 DNA: TGTGCCAGCAGCCCCCTCGGGACAGGGTTCACCGGGGAGCTGTTTTTT
V gene: TRBV4-3; J gene: TRBJ2-7; D gene: NA; clone size: NA; CDR3 protein: CASSQEVTDYTYEQYF; CDR3 DNA: TGCGCCAGCAGCCAAGAAGTGACTGATTATACCTACGAGCAGTACTTC
V gene: TRBV27; J gene: TRBJ1-1; D gene: NA; clone size: NA; CDR3 protein: CATGPRGAFF; CDR3 DNA: TGTGCCACCGGACCCAGAGGAGCTTTCTTT
V gene: TRBV5-4; J gene: TRBJ1-1; D gene: NA; clone size: few; CDR3 protein: CASSWGTEAFF; CDR3 DNA: TGTGCCAGCAGCTGGGGCACTGAAGCTTTCTTT
V gene: TRBV11-1; J gene: TRBJ2-3; D gene: TRBD2; clone size: NA; CDR3 protein: CASSMTSGGPTDTQYF; CDR3 DNA: TGTGCCAGCAGCATGACTAGCGGGGGCCCCACAGATACGCAGTATTTT
V gene: TRBV5-1; J gene: TRBJ2-7; D gene: NA; clone size: NA; CDR3 protein: CASSSALDSAYEQYF; CDR3 DNA: TGCGCCAGCAGCTCGGCCCTGGACAGTGCCTACGAGCAGTACTTC
V gene: TRBV4-3; J gene: TRBJ1-2; D gene: NA; clone size: NA; CDR3 protein: CASSQDSTNYGYTF; CDR3 DNA: TGCGCCAGCAGCCAAGACAGTACTAACTATGGCTACACCTTC
V gene: TRBV5-8; J gene: TRBJ1-5; D gene: NA; clone size: NA; CDR3 protein: CASSFPAQPQHF; CDR3 DNA: TGTGCCAGCAGCTTCCCGGCTCAGCCCCAGCATTTT
V gene: TRBV5-1; J gene: TRBJ2-7; D gene: NA; clone size: NA; CDR3 protein: CASSLFPDPTYEQYF; CDR3 DNA: TGCGCCAGCAGCTTGTTCCCGGACCCGACTTACGAGCAGTACTTC